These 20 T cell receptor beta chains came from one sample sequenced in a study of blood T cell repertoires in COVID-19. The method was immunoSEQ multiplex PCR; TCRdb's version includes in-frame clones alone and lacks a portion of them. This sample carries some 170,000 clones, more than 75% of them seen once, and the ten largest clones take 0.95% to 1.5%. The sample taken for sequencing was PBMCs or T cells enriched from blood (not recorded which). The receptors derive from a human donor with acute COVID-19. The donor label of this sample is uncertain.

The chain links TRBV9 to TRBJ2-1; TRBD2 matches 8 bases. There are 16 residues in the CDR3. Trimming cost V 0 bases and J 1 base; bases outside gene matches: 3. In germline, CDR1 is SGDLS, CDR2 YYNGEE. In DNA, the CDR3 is TGTGCCAGCAGCGTAGCTCGGGGGGGATCCTACAATGAGCAGTTCTTC. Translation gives CASSVARGGSYNEQFF.

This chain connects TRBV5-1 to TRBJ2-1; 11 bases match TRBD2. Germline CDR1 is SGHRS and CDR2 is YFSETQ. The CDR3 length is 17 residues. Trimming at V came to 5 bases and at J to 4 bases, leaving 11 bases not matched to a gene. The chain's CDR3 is CASRSRLAGLTYNEQFF. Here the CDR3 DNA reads TGCGCCAGCAGAAGCAGACTAGCGGGGCTAACTTACAATGAGCAGTTCTTC.

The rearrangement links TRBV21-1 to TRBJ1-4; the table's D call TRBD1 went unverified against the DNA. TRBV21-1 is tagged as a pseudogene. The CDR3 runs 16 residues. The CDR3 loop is CASSKAQGASNEKLFF. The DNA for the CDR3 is TGTGCCAGCAGCAAAGCGCAGGGGGCCTCTAATGAAAAACTGTTTTTT.

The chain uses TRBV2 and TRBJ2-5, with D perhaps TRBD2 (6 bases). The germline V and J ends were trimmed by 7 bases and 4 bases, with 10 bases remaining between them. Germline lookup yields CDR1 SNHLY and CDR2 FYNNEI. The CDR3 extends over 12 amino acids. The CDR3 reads CASTSVPETQYF. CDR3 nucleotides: TGTGCCAGCACTAGCGTTCCAGAGACCCAGTACTTC.

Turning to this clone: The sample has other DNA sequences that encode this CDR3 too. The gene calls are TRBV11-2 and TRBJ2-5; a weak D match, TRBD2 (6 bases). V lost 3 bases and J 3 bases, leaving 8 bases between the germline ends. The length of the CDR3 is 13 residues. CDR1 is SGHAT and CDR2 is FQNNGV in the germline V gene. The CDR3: CASSFSGEETQYF. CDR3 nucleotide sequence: TGTGCCAGCAGCTTTAGCGGAGAAGAGACCCAGTACTTC.

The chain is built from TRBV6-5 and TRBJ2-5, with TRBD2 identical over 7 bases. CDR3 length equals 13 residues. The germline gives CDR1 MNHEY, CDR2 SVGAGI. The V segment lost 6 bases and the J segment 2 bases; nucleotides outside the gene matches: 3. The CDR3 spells CASRQAGQETQYF. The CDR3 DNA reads TGTGCCAGCAGGCAAGCGGGGCAAGAGACCCAGTACTTC.

The CDR3 DNA follows: TGTGCCAGCAGTGCTCAGGGCGGCAATCAGCCCCAGCATTTT. Protein product: CASSAQGGNQPQHF. This chain links TRBV28 with TRBJ1-5; D is possibly TRBD1 (5 bases). CDR3 length equals 14 residues. Trimming took 5 bases from V and 2 from J, leaving 10 bases between them. Germline lookup yields CDR1 MDHEN and CDR2 SYDVKM.

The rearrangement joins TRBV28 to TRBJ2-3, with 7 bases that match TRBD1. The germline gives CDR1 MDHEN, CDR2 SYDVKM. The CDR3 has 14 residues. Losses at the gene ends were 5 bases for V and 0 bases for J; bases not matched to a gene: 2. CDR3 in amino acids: CASSGQDSTDTQYF. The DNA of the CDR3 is TGTGCCAGCAGTGGACAGGACAGCACAGATACGCAGTATTTT.

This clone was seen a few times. CDR3 coding DNA: TGTGCCAGCTCCCTCAGGGACTGGGGAAACACCATATATTTT. This encodes CASSLRDWGNTIYF. This chain connects TRBV18 to TRBJ1-3, with a possible D match to TRBD1 (5 bases). The CDR3 is made up of 14 amino acids. V was cut by 6 bases and J by 4 bases, with 13 bases left in between. Germline-derived CDR1 and CDR2 are KGHSH and LQKENI.

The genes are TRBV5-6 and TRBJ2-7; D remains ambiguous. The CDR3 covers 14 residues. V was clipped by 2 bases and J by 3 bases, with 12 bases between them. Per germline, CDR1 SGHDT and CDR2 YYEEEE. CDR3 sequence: CASSLARVFYEQYF. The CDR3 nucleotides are TGTGCCAGCAGCTTAGCACGGGTCTTCTACGAGCAGTACTTC.

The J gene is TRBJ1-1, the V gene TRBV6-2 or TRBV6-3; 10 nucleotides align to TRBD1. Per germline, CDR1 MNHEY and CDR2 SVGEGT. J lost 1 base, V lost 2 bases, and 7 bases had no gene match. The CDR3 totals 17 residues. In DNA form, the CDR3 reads TGTGCCAGCAGTTACCCGACAGGGGGCTGGGAGAACACTGAAGCTTTCTTT. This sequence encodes CASSYPTGGWENTEAFF.

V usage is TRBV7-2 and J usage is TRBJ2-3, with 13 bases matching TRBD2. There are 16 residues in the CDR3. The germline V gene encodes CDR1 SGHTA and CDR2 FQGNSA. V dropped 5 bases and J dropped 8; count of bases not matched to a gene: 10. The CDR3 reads CASSPGLAGVTGTQYF. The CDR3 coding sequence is TGTGCCAGCAGCCCCGGACTAGCGGGGGTCACCGGTACGCAGTATTTT. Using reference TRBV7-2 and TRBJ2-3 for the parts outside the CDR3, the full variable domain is GAGVSQSPSNKVTEKGKDVELRCDPISGHTALYWYRQSLGQGLEFLIYFQGNSAPDKSGLPSDRFSAERTGGSVSTLTIQRTQQEDSAVYLCASSPGLAGVTGTQYFGPGTRLTVL.

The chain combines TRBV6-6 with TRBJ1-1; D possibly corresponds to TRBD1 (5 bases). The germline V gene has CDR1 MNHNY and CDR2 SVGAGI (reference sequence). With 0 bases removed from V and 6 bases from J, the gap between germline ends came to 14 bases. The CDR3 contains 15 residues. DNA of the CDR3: TGTGCCAGCAGTTACTCCTGGGGCGAAGGGCCTGAAGCTTTCTTT. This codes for CASSYSWGEGPEAFF.

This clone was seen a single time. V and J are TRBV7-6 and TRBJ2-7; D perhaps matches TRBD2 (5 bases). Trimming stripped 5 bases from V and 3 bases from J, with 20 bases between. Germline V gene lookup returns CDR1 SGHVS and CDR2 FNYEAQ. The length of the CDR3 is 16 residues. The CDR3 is CASSPTLTGVYYEQYF. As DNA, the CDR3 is TGTGCCAGCAGCCCCACGCTTACCGGGGTTTACTACGAGCAGTACTTC.

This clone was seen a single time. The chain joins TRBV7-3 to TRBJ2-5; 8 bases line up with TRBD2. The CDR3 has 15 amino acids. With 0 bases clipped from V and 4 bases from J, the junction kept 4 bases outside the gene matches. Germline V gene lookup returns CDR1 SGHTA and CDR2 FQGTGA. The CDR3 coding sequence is TGTGCCAGCAGCTTAACTAGCGGGGTGGGAGAGACCCAGTACTTC. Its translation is CASSLTSGVGETQYF.

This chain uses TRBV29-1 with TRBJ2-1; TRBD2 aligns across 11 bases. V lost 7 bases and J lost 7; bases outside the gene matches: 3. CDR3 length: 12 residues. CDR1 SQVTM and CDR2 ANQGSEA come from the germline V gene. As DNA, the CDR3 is TGCAGCGGTAGCGGGGGGGTTAATGAGCAGTTCTTC. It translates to CSGSGGVNEQFF.

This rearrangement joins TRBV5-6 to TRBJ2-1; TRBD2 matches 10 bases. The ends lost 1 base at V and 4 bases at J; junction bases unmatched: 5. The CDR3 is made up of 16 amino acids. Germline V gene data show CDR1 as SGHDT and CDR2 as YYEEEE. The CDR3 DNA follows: TGTGCCAGCAGCTTGTTACCTAGCGGGGGATACAATGAGCAGTTCTTC. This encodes CASSLLPSGGYNEQFF.

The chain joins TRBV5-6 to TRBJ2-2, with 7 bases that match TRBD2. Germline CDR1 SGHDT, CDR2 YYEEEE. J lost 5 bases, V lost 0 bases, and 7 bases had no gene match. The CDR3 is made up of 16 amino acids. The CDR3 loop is CASSLAGLRETGELFF. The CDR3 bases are TGTGCCAGCAGCTTGGCGGGACTAAGGGAAACCGGGGAGCTGTTTTTT. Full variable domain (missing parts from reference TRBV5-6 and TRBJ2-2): DAGVTQSPTHLIKTRGQQVTLRCSPKSGHDTVSWYQQALGQGPQFIFQYYEEEERQRGNFPDRFSGHQFPNYSSELNVNALLLGDSALYLCASSLAGLRETGELFFGEGSRLTVL.

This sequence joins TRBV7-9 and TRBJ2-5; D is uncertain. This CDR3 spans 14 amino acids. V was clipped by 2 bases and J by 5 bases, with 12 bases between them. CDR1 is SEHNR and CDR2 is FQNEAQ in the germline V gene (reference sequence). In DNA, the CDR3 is TGTGCCAGCAGCTTATACCTAGAGGCGGAGACCCAGTACTTC. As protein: CASSLYLEAETQYF.

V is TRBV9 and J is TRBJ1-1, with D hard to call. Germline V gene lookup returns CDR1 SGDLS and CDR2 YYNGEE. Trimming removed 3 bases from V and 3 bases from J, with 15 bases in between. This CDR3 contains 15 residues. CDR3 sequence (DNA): TGTGCCAGCAGCGCGCACGAGCGGGTTGACACTGAAGCTTTCTTT. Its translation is CASSAHERVDTEAFF.